This T cell receptor beta chain was found in a study of cytomegalovirus exposure and HLA in healthy donors. Regarding the study as a whole: It was likely that a cluster of highly shared sequence variants was a sequencing artifact. Apart from CMV serostatus, no immune exposure information was available. The authors assumed roughly uniform sequencing depth across donors for presence/absence analyses.

The PCR had 60 Vbeta and 13 Jbeta primers. Libraries were prepared by immunoSEQ multiplex PCR; TCRdb keeps only in-frame clonotypes and omits some of them. The data contain 160,000 or so clones, over 75% of them singletons. To note about this clone: Its antigen is unknown.

The sample was PBMCs. The TCR comes from a middle-aged man in good health and CMV-seronegative.

CDR3 nucleotides: TGCGCCAGCAGCTCAGTACAGGGAACGAACACTGAAGCTTTCTTT. This codes for CASSSVQGTNTEAFF. V usage is TRBV5-1 and J usage is TRBJ1-1; possible D gene TRBD1, 6 bases. V was trimmed by 3 bases and J by 1 base, leaving 13 bases between them. The CDR3 is made up of 15 amino acids. Germline loops: CDR1 SGHRS, CDR2 YFSETQ.